This T cell receptor beta chain was recorded in a study of blood T cell repertoires in COVID-19. The protocol was immunoSEQ multiplex PCR, while the TCRdb copy is restricted to in-frame clones and leaves out a portion. Among approximately 280,000 clones listed, roughly 86% were seen once. The CDR3 sequence is 14 residues long. Between the trimmed V and J ends, which lost 4 bases and 7 bases, there was a span of 16 bases. Germline V gives CDR1 MDHEN, CDR2 SYDVKM. Material: PBMCs or T cells enriched from blood (not recorded which). V and J are TRBV28 and TRBJ1-2, with a possible D match to TRBD1 (5 bases). The receptor's source is a woman aged 55-69 years who had recovered from COVID-19. Written as DNA, the CDR3 is TGTGCCAGCAGTTCACCGGGACTCTCACCTGGCTACACCTTC. Encoded protein: CASSSPGLSPGYTF.